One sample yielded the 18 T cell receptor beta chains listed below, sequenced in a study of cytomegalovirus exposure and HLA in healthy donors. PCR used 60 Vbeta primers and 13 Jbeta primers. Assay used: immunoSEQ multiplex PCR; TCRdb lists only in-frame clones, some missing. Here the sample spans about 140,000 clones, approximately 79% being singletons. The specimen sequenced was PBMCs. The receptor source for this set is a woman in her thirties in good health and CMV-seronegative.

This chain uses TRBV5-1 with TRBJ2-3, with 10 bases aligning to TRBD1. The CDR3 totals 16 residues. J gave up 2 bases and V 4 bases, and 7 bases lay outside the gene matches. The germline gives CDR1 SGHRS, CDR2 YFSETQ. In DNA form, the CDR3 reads TGCGCCAGCAGCCCGGACAGGGGGGAGATCACAGATACGCAGTATTTT. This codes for CASSPDRGEITDTQYF.

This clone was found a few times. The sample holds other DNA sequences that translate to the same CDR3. The CDR3 loop reads CASSQERYSNQPQHF. In DNA, the CDR3 is TGCGCCAGCAGCCAAGAACGGTATAGCAATCAGCCCCAGCATTTT. This rearrangement joins TRBV4-3 to TRBJ1-5; no clear D. The germline gives CDR1 LGHNA, CDR2 YSLEER. The CDR3 contains 15 residues. Deletions cut 0 bases from V and 0 bases from J, with 6 bases between.

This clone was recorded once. The CDR3 DNA follows: TGTGCCAGCAGCTCACAGGGGGCAACTAATGAAAAACTGTTTTTT. Translated: CASSSQGATNEKLFF. The chain has TRBV28 and TRBJ1-4; 8 bases are shared with TRBD1. The CDR3 length is 15 residues. The V and J ends lost 6 bases and 0 bases, in that order; junction bases with no gene match: 3. Germline V gene lookup returns CDR1 MDHEN and CDR2 SYDVKM.

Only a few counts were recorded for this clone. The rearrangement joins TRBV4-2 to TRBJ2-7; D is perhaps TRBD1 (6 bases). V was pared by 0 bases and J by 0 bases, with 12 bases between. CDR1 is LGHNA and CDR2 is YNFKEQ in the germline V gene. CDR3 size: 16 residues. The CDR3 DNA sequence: TGTGCCAGCAGCCAAGATGCAGGGGTAAGCTCCTACGAGCAGTACTTC. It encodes CASSQDAGVSSYEQYF.

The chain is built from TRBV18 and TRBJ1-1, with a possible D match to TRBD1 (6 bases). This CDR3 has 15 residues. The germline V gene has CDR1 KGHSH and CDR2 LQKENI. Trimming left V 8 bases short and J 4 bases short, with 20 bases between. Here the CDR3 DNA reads TGTGCCAGCGCTAAAGGACAGTCCGCCAGCACTGAAGCTTTCTTT. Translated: CASAKGQSASTEAFF.

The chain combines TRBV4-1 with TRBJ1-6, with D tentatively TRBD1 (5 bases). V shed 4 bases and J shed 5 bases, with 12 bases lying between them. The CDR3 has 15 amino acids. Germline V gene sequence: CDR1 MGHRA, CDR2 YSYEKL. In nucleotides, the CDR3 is TGCGCCAGCAGCCGGCTCGGGGGGAATAATTCACCCCTCCACTTT. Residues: CASSRLGGNNSPLHF.

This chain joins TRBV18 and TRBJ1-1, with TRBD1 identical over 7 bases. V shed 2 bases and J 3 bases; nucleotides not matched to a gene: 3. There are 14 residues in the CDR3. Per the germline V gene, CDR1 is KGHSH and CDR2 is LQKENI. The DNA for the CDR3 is TGTGCCAGCTCACCAGGCAGGGGGGACACTGAAGCTTTCTTT. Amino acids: CASSPGRGDTEAFF.

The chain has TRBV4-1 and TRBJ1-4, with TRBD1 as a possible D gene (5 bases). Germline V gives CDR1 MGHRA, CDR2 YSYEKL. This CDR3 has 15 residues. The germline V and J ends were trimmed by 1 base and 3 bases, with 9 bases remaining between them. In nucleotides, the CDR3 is TGCGCCAGCAGCCAAGTTGGAGGGGCTAATGAAAAACTGTTTTTT. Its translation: CASSQVGGANEKLFF.

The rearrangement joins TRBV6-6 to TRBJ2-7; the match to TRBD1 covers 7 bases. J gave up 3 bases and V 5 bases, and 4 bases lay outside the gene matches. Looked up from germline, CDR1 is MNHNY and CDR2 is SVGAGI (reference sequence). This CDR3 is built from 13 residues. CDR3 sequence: CASSNAGGYEQYF. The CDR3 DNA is TGTGCCAGCAGTAACGCAGGGGGCTACGAGCAGTACTTC.

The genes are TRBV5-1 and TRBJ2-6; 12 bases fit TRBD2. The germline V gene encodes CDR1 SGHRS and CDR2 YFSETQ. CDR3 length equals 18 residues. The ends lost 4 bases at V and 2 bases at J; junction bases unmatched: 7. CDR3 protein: CASSLLAGGPAGANVLTF. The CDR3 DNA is TGCGCCAGCAGCCTCCTAGCGGGAGGGCCTGCTGGGGCCAACGTCCTGACTTTC. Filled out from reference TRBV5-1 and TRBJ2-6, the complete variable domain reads KAGVTQTPRYLIKTRGQQVTLSCSPISGHRSVSWYQQTPGQGLQFLFEYFSETQRNKGNFPGRFSGRQFSNSRSEMNVSTLELGDSALYLCASSLLAGGPAGANVLTFGAGSRLTVL.

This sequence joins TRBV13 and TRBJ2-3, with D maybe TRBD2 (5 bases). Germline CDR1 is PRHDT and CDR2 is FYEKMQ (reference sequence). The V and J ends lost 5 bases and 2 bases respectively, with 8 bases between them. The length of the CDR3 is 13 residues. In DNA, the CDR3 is TGTGCCAGCAGCATCCGGGACACAGATACGCAGTATTTT. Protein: CASSIRDTDTQYF.

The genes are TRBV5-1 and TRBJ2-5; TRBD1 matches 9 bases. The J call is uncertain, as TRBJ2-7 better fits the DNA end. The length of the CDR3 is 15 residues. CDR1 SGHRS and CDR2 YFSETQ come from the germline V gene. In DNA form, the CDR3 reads TGCGCCAGCAGCCTGGGGACAGGGAGCTTCTACGAGCAGTACTTC. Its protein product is CASSLGTGSFYEQYF.

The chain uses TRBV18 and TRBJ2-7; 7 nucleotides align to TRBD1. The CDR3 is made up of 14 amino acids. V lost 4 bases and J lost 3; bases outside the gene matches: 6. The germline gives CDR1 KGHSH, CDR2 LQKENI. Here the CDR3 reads CASSQNNRGYEQYF. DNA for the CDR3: TGTGCCAGCTCACAAAACAACAGGGGCTACGAGCAGTACTTC.

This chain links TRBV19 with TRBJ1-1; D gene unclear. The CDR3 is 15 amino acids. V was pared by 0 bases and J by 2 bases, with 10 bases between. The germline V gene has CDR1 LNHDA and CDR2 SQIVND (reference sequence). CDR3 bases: TGTGCCAGTAGTATAGATCGAGGGATCAACACTGAAGCTTTCTTT. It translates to CASSIDRGINTEAFF.

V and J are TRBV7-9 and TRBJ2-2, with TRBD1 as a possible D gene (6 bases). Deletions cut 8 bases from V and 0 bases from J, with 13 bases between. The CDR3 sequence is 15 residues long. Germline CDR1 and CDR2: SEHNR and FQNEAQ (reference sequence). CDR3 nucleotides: TGTGCCAGCGTTCGGACAGCCGCGAACACCGGGGAGCTGTTTTTT. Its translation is CASVRTAANTGELFF. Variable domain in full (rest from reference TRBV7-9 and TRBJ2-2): DTGVSQNPRHKITKRGQNVTFRCDPISEHNRLYWYRQTLGQGPEFLTYFQNEAQLEKSRLLSDRFSAERPKGSFSTLEIQRTEQGDSAMYLCASVRTAANTGELFFGEGSRLTVL.

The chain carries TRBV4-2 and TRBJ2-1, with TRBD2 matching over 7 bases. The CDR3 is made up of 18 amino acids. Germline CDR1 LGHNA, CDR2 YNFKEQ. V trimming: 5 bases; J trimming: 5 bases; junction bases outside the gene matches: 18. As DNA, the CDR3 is TGTGCCAGCAGCGACAATACCCCGGGGCTAGCGGAAAACAATGAGCAGTTCTTC. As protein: CASSDNTPGLAENNEQFF.

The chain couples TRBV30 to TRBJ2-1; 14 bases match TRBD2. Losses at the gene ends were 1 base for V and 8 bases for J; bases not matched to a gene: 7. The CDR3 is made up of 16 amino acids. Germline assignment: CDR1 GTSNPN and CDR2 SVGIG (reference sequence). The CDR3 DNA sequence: TGTGCCTGGAGTGCCCGACTAGCGGGAGGGTGGGATGAGCAGTTCTTC. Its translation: CAWSARLAGGWDEQFF.

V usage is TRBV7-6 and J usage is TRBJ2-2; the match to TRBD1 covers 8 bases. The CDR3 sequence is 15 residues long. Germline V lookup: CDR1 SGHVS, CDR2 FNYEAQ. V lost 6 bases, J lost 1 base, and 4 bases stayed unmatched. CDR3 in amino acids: CASRTGTGNTGELFF. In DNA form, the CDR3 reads TGTGCCAGCAGAACCGGGACAGGGAACACCGGGGAGCTGTTTTTT. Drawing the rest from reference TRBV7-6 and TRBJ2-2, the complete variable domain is GAGVSQSPRYKVTKRGQDVALRCDPISGHVSLYWYRQALGQGPEFLTYFNYEAQQDKSGLPNDRFSAERPEGSISTLTIQRTEQRDSAMYRCASRTGTGNTGELFFGEGSRLTVL.